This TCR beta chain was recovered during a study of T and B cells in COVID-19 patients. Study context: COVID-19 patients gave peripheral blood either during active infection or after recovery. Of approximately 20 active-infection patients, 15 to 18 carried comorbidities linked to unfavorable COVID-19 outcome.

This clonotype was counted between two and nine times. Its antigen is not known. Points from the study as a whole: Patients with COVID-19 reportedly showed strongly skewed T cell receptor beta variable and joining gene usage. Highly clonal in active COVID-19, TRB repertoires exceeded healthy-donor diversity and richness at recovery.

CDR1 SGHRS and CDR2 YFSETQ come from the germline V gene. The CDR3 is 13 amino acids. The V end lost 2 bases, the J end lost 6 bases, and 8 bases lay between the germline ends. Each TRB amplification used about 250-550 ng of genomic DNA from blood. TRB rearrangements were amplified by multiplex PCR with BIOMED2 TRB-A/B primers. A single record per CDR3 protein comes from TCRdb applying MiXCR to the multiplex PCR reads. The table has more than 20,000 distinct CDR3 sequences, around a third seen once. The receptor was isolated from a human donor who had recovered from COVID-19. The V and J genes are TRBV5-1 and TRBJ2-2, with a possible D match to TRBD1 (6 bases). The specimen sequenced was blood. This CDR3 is CASSLQGSGELFF. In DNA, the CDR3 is TGCGCCAGCAGCTTACAGGGATCCGGGGAGCTGTTTTTT.